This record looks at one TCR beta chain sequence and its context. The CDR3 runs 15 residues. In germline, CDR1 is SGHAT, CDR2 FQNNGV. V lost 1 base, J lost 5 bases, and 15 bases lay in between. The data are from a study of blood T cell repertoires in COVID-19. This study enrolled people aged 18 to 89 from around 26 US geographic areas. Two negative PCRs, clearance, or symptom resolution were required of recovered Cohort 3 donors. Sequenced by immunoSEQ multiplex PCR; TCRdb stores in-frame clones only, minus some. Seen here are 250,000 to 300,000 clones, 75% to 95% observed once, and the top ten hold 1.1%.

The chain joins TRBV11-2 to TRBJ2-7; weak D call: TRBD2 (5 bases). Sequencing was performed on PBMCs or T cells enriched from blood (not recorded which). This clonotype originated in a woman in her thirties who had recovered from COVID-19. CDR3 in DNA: TGTGCCAGCAGCTTAGGTGGACTGGAAGGGAACGAGCAGTACTTC. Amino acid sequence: CASSLGGLEGNEQYF.